Listed below are T cell receptor beta chains from one sample, sequenced in a study of a mutant IDH1 vaccine in newly diagnosed glioma. TCRdb's copy holds only in-frame clones and misses some; the assay was immunoSEQ multiplex PCR. Of some 60,000 clones in the sample, 91% were seen once. The input for sequencing was PBMCs, taken from a glioma patient treated with radiotherapy, temozolomide or both. These receptors all stem from a man aged 45-65 years with glioma. Each CDR3 is given with its conserved first and last residue. Each record gives: CDR3 length, J gene, D gene, clone size, V gene, CDR3 DNA, CDR3 protein. D genes are given only for firm matches. The size entry is marked missing in some rows and otherwise reads once, few, many or a size class.

length: 17; J: TRBJ2-3; D: TRBD2; size: NA; V: TRBV5-1; DNA: TGCGCCAGCAGCTTAAATCCTAGCGGGAGTGTTGTAGATACGCAGTATTTT; CDR3: CASSLNPSGSVVDTQYF
length: 13; J: TRBJ2-5; D: NA; size: NA; V: TRBV6-1; DNA: TGTGCCAGCAATGGCAGGCTTCAAGAGACCCAGTACTTC; CDR3: CASNGRLQETQYF
length: 15; J: TRBJ2-1; D: TRBD1; size: NA; V: TRBV13; DNA: TGTGCCAGCAGCTTTACAGGGGGCTCCTACAATGAGCAGTTCTTC; CDR3: CASSFTGGSYNEQFF
length: 20; J: TRBJ1-5; D: TRBD1; size: once; V: TRBV4-3; DNA: TGCGCCAGCAGCCAAGAGATAGGGACAGGGGAGCCCTTGGGCAATCAGCCCCAGCATTTT; CDR3: CASSQEIGTGEPLGNQPQHF
length: 13; J: TRBJ2-7; D: NA; size: NA; V: TRBV7-2; DNA: TGTGCCAGCCAGGGTACTCTTCTGGGTGAGCAGTACTTC; CDR3: CASQGTLLGEQYF
length: 13; J: TRBJ1-1; D: NA; size: NA; V: TRBV27; DNA: TGTGCCAGCGGAAAACAGGGTCACACTGAAGCTTTCTTT; CDR3: CASGKQGHTEAFF
length: 19; J: TRBJ2-1; D: TRBD2; size: once; V: TRBV4-2; DNA: TGTGCCAGCAGCCAAACCGGGACTAGCGGGAGGCTTACCTACAATGAGCAGTTCTTC; CDR3: CASSQTGTSGRLTYNEQFF
length: 12; J: TRBJ2-7; D: NA; size: NA; V: TRBV28; DNA: TGTGCCACTACGGACGGGGGCCACGAGCAGTACTTC; CDR3: CATTDGGHEQYF
length: 16; J: TRBJ1-4; D: TRBD1; size: NA; V: TRBV19; DNA: TGTGCCAGTAGTATCAATCCGGGACAGGGTAATGAAAAACTGTTTTTT; CDR3: CASSINPGQGNEKLFF
length: 14; J: TRBJ1-1; D: NA; size: NA; V: TRBV7-2; DNA: TGTGCCAGCAGCTCCCAACTCATGAACACTGAAGCTTTCTTT; CDR3: CASSSQLMNTEAFF
length: 17; J: TRBJ2-5; D: TRBD2; size: NA; V: TRBV7-2; DNA: TGTGCCAGCAGCCCGGGACTAGCGGGGGCCCGCAGAGAGACCCAGTACTTC; CDR3: CASSPGLAGARRETQYF
length: 16; J: TRBJ2-2; D: TRBD1; size: once; V: TRBV19; DNA: TGTGCCAGTAGTCCCACCGGGACAGGGAGAGCCGGGGAGCTGTTTTTT; CDR3: CASSPTGTGRAGELFF
length: 17; J: TRBJ1-5; D: NA; size: NA; V: TRBV5-6; DNA: TGTGCCAGCAGCGCCTCCCGGGACACGTATAGCAATCAGCCCCAGCATTTT; CDR3: CASSASRDTYSNQPQHF
length: 17; J: TRBJ2-4; D: TRBD1; size: few; V: TRBV4-1; DNA: TGCGCCAGCAGCCTACTAACAGGGGTTGTAGGCTTAAACATTCAGTACTTC; CDR3: CASSLLTGVVGLNIQYF
length: 18; J: TRBJ1-1; D: NA; size: NA; V: TRBV18; DNA: TGTGCCAGCTCACTCAACATCCCTCGACAGGAGATGAACACTGAAGCTTTCTTT; CDR3: CASSLNIPRQEMNTEAFF
length: 14; J: TRBJ1-4; D: NA; size: once; V: TRBV19; DNA: TGTGCCAGTAGTATCTTGGGATACGATGAAAAACTGTTTTTT; CDR3: CASSILGYDEKLFF
length: 13; J: TRBJ2-7; D: NA; size: NA; V: TRBV10-3; DNA: TGTGCCATCAACCCGACAGAGTCCTACGAGCAGTACTTC; CDR3: CAINPTESYEQYF
length: 13; J: TRBJ1-1; D: NA; size: NA; V: TRBV30; DNA: TGTGCCTGGACGGATGGGGCGACCACTGAAGCTTTCTTT; CDR3: CAWTDGATTEAFF
length: 14; J: TRBJ2-7; D: NA; size: NA; V: TRBV27; DNA: TGTGCCAGCAGTTTTATTACAGGCTCCTACGAGCAGTACTTC; CDR3: CASSFITGSYEQYF
length: 15; J: TRBJ2-5; D: TRBD1; size: NA; V: TRBV19; DNA: TGTGCCAGTAGTATAGGCAGGGGGCCTCAAGAGACCCAGTACTTC; CDR3: CASSIGRGPQETQYF
length: 13; J: TRBJ2-7; D: NA; size: NA; V: TRBV19; DNA: TGTGCCAGTAGTATAGGGGGTAGGAACGAGCAGTACTTC; CDR3: CASSIGGRNEQYF
length: 15; J: TRBJ2-1; D: NA; size: NA; V: TRBV27; DNA: TGTGCCAGCAGCCTAATGGGGCACAGGCCCCATGAGCAGTTCTTC; CDR3: CASSLMGHRPHEQFF
length: 15; J: TRBJ2-2; D: TRBD2; size: once; V: TRBV10-3; DNA: TGTGCCATCAGTGAAACTAGCGGGGGCACCGGGGAGCTGTTTTTT; CDR3: CAISETSGGTGELFF
length: 14; J: TRBJ1-2; D: TRBD1; size: NA; V: TRBV6-6; DNA: TGTGCCAGCAGCCGACAGGGCGGGGGTAATGGCTACACCTTC; CDR3: CASSRQGGGNGYTF
length: 17; J: TRBJ2-3; D: TRBD2; size: NA; V: TRBV4-1; DNA: TGCGCCAGCAGCCAAGATCGATCTAGCGGGGGGGCCTATCGGATGTATTTT; CDR3: CASSQDRSSGGAYRMYF
length: 14; J: TRBJ2-3; D: TRBD1; size: once; V: TRBV13; DNA: TGTGCCAGCACCCAGGGACAGGCCTTAGATACGCAGTATTTT; CDR3: CASTQGQALDTQYF
length: 16; J: TRBJ2-1; D: TRBD2; size: once; V: TRBV9; DNA: TGTGCCAGCAGTCCGTTAAAACCGGGACTAGCTAATGAGCAGTTCTTC; CDR3: CASSPLKPGLANEQFF
length: 11; J: TRBJ2-1; D: NA; size: NA; V: TRBV10-3; DNA: TGTGCCATCAGTATGTACAATGAGCAGTTCTTC; CDR3: CAISMYNEQFF
length: 16; J: TRBJ2-2; D: NA; size: NA; V: TRBV7-2; DNA: TGTGCCAGCAGCTTAGGGGAGGGGGCGCACACCGGGGAGCTGTTTTTT; CDR3: CASSLGEGAHTGELFF
length: 14; J: TRBJ2-4; D: TRBD1; size: once; V: TRBV25-1; DNA: TGTGCCAGCGGAAAAGACAGGGGGGGTAACATTCAGTACTTC; CDR3: CASGKDRGGNIQYF
length: 17; J: TRBJ2-5; D: TRBD2; size: NA; V: TRBV9; DNA: TGTGCCAGCAGCGTAGCCCCTCACCCAGCGGGGTCGGAGACCCAGTACTTC; CDR3: CASSVAPHPAGSETQYF
length: 14; J: TRBJ1-4; D: NA; size: NA; V: TRBV5-1; DNA: TGCGCCAGCAGCCTTGGGGGGGATCATGAAAAACTGTTTTTT; CDR3: CASSLGGDHEKLFF
length: 19; J: TRBJ1-2; D: NA; size: NA; V: TRBV5-6; DNA: TGTGCCAGCAGCTTGGCCCCCGTCCCGACGGAGGAATGGGACTATGGCTACACCTTC; CDR3: CASSLAPVPTEEWDYGYTF
length: 14; J: TRBJ2-7; D: NA; size: NA; V: TRBV28; DNA: TGTGCCAGCAGCCCTTCACTACGCGGCTACGAGCAGTACTTC; CDR3: CASSPSLRGYEQYF
length: 16; J: TRBJ1-5; D: NA; size: NA; V: TRBV27; DNA: TGTGCCAGCAGTTTAAGGGCGGGTGTAAGCAATCAGCCCCAGCATTTT; CDR3: CASSLRAGVSNQPQHF
length: 15; J: TRBJ1-2; D: NA; size: once; V: TRBV11-2; DNA: TGTGCCAGCAGCTTATGGGGAGAATCTAACTATGGCTACACCTTC; CDR3: CASSLWGESNYGYTF
length: 17; J: TRBJ1-3; D: NA; size: NA; V: TRBV7-8; DNA: TGTGCCAGCAGCTCCCTCTCGACATGGGCAGGTGGAAACACCATATATTTT; CDR3: CASSSLSTWAGGNTIYF
length: 14; J: TRBJ2-6; D: NA; size: NA; V: TRBV19; DNA: TGTGCCACCACTCCCGGCTCTGGGGCCAACGTCCTGACTTTC; CDR3: CATTPGSGANVLTF
length: 13; J: TRBJ2-5; D: NA; size: NA; V: TRBV28; DNA: TGTGCCAGCAGGTTACAGGGCCAAGAGACCCAGTACTTC; CDR3: CASRLQGQETQYF
length: 15; J: TRBJ2-1; D: NA; size: few; V: TRBV30; DNA: TGTGCCTGGAGTCACAGGACCCGGTCCGGCAATGAGCAGTTCTTC; CDR3: CAWSHRTRSGNEQFF
length: 17; J: TRBJ2-3; D: NA; size: NA; V: TRBV7-9; DNA: TGTGCCAGCAGCTTTCATAACCCCATGCGGGCGCGGGATACGCAGTATTTT; CDR3: CASSFHNPMRARDTQYF
length: 15; J: TRBJ1-6; D: NA; size: NA; V: TRBV4-1; DNA: TGCGCCAGCAGCCAAGACTCCACCCTCAGGGCACCCCTCCACTTT; CDR3: CASSQDSTLRAPLHF
length: 15; J: TRBJ1-2; D: NA; size: NA; V: TRBV4-1; DNA: TGCGCCAGCAGCCAAGAAGGGGCGAGGGTGACTGGCTACACCTTC; CDR3: CASSQEGARVTGYTF
length: 13; J: TRBJ2-4; D: NA; size: NA; V: TRBV10-2; DNA: TGCGCCAGCAGTGACATAGCCAAAAACATTCAGTACTTC; CDR3: CASSDIAKNIQYF
length: 14; J: TRBJ2-3; D: NA; size: NA; V: TRBV5-1; DNA: TGCGCCAGCAGCCTCGAGGGGGGCACAGATACGCAGTATTTT; CDR3: CASSLEGGTDTQYF
length: 13; J: TRBJ2-7; D: TRBD1; size: NA; V: TRBV18; DNA: TGTGCCAGCTCACCGGGGACAGGGGACGAGCAGTACTTC; CDR3: CASSPGTGDEQYF
length: 13; J: TRBJ2-2; D: NA; size: NA; V: TRBV6-6; DNA: TGTGCCAGCAGGACAGCGAACACCGGGGAGCTGTTTTTT; CDR3: CASRTANTGELFF
length: 14; J: TRBJ2-4; D: TRBD1; size: NA; V: TRBV14; DNA: TGTGCCAGCAGCCTGGACAGGGGGCTGAACATTCAGTACTTC; CDR3: CASSLDRGLNIQYF
length: 15; J: TRBJ2-2; D: NA; size: NA; V: TRBV5-1; DNA: TGCGCCAGCAGCTTGGACAGAAGTAGCACCGGGGAGCTGTTTTTT; CDR3: CASSLDRSSTGELFF
length: 14; J: TRBJ1-2; D: NA; size: NA; V: TRBV6-5; DNA: TGTGCCAGCAGTTACCGGGCGAAGAACTATGGCTACACCTTC; CDR3: CASSYRAKNYGYTF
length: 15; J: TRBJ1-2; D: TRBD1; size: NA; V: TRBV6-5; DNA: TGTGCCAGCAGTCACTTCGAGGACAGGGATCCTGGCTACACCTTC; CDR3: CASSHFEDRDPGYTF